This T cell receptor (beta chain) was sequenced during a study of blood T cell repertoires in COVID-19. Across the study: Acute-phase and convalescent COVID-19 samples originated in the United States, Italy and Spain. The cDNA or gDNA used as material had been derived from T cells, B-cell-depleted T cells, or PBMCs.

Per the study methods: Counts of nucleated cells, estimated from reference gene primer amplification, were obtained. Sequencing was performed with immunoSEQ multiplex PCR; in TCRdb, only in-frame clones are kept and a portion is missing. V and J calls and clone size follow that table, whereas D and trimming were derived from the DNA. The data show about 53,000 clones, around 78% seen once. Germline CDR1 LNHDA, CDR2 SQIVND (reference sequence). V was clipped by 7 bases and J by 7 bases; unmatched bases: 4. The CDR3 totals 13 residues. The sequence was collected from a human donor with active or convalescent COVID-19. The donor label of this sample is uncertain. Sample: peripheral blood. This chain connects TRBV19 to TRBJ1-6; TRBD1 matches at 7 bases. Here the CDR3 reads CASNRGPNSPLHF. Written as DNA, the CDR3 is TGTGCCAGTAACAGGGGCCCAAATTCACCCCTCCACTTT.